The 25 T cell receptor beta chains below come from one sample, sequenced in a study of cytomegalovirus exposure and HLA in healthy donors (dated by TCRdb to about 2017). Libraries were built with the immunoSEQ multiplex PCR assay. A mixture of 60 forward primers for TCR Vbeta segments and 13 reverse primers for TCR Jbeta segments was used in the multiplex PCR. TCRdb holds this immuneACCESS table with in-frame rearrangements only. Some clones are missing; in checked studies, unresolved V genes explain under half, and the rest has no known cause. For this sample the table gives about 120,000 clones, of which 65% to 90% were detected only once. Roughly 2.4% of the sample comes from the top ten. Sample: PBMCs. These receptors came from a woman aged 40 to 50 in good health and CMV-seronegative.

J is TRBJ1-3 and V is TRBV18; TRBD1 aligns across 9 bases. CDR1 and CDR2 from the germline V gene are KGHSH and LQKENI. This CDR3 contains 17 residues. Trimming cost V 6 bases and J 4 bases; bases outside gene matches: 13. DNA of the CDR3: TGTGCCAGCTCCCTGGACAGGGGAAGAGTGGGAGGAAACACCATATATTTT. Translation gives CASSLDRGRVGGNTIYF.

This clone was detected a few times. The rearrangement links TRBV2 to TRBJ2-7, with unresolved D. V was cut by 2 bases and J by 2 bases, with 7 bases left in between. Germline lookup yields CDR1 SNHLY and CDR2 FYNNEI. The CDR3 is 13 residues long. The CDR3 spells CASSESSAYEQYF. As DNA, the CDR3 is TGTGCCAGCAGTGAATCGTCCGCCTACGAGCAGTACTTC.

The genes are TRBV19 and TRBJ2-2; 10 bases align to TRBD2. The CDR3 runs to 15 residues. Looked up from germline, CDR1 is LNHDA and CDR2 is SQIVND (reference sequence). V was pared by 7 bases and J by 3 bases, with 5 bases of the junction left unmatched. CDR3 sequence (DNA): TGTGCCAGTAATAAAGCGGGAGGGGACACCGGGGAGCTGTTTTTT. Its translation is CASNKAGGDTGELFF.

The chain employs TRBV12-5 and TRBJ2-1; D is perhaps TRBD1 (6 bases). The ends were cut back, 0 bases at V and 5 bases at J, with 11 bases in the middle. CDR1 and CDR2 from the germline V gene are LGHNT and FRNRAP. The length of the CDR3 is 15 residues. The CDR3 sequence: CASGLVVRGHNEQFF. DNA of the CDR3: TGTGCTAGTGGTTTGGTTGTCAGGGGCCACAATGAGCAGTTCTTC.

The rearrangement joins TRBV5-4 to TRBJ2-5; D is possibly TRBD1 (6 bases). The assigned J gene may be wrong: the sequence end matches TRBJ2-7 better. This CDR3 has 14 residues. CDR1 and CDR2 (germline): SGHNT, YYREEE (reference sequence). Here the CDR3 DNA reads TGTGCCAGCAGCTTAAGGAGCAGGGGACACGAGCAGTACTTC. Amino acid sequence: CASSLRSRGHEQYF.

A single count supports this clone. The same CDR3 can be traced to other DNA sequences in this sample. CDR3 sequence: CASSLLAGGGTDTQYF. CDR3 in DNA: TGCGCCAGCAGCTTGTTGGCGGGAGGGGGCACAGATACGCAGTATTTT. The chain is built from TRBV5-1 and TRBJ2-3, with 9 nucleotides matching TRBD2. V lost 1 base and J lost 1; bases outside the gene matches: 4. This CDR3 is 16 amino acids long. Germline V CDR1 and CDR2: SGHRS, YFSETQ.

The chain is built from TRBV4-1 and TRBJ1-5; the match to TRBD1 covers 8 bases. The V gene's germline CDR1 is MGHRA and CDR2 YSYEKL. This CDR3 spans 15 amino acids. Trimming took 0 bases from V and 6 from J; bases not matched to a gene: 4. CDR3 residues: CASSQETGAGQPQHF. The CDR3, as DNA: TGCGCCAGCAGCCAAGAGACAGGGGCCGGTCAGCCCCAGCATTTT.

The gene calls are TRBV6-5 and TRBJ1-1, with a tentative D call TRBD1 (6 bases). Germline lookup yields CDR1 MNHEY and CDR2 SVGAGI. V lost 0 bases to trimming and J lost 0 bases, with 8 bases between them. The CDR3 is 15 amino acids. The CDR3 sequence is CASSYSDSLNTEAFF. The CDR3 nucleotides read TGTGCCAGCAGTTACTCGGACAGTTTGAACACTGAAGCTTTCTTT.

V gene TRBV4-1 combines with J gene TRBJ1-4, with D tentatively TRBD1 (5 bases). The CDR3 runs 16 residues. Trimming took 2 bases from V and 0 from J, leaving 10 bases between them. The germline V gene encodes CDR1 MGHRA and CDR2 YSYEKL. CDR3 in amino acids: CASSQLQVTTNEKLFF. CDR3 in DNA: TGCGCCAGCAGCCAATTACAGGTGACAACTAATGAAAAACTGTTTTTT.

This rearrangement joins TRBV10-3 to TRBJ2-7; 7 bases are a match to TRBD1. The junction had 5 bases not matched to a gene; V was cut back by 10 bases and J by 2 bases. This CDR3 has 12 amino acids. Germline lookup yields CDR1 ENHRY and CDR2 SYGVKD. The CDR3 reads CATGDSPYEQYF. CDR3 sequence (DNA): TGTGCCACAGGGGACAGCCCCTACGAGCAGTACTTC.

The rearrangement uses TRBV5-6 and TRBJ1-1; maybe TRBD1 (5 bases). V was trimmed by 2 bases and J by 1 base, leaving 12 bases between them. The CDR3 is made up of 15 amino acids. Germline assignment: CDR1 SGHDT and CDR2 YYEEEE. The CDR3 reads CASSFPGAANTEAFF. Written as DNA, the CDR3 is TGTGCCAGCAGCTTCCCTGGGGCAGCGAACACTGAAGCTTTCTTT. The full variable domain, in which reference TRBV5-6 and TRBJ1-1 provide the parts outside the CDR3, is DAGVTQSPTHLIKTRGQQVTLRCSPKSGHDTVSWYQQALGQGPQFIFQYYEEEERQRGNFPDRFSGHQFPNYSSELNVNALLLGDSALYLCASSFPGAANTEAFFGQGTRLTVV.

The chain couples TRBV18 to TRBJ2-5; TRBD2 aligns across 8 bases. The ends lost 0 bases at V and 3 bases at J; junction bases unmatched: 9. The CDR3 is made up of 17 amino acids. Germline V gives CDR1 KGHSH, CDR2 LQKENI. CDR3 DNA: TGTGCCAGCTCACCACCAGACAAGCGGGGGTTGGAAGAGACCCAGTACTTC. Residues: CASSPPDKRGLEETQYF. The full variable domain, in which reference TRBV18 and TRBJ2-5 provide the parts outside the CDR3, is NAGVMQNPRHLVRRRGQEARLRCSPMKGHSHVYWYRQLPEEGLKFMVYLQKENIIDESGMPKERFSAEFPKEGPSILRIQQVVRGDSAAYFCASSPPDKRGLEETQYFGPGTRLLVL.

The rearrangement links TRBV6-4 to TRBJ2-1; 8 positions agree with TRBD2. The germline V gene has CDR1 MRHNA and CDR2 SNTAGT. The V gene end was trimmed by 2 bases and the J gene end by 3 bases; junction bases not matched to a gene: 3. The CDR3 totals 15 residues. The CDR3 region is CASSDGSGGYNEQFF. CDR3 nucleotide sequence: TGTGCCAGCAGTGACGGGAGCGGGGGCTACAATGAGCAGTTCTTC.

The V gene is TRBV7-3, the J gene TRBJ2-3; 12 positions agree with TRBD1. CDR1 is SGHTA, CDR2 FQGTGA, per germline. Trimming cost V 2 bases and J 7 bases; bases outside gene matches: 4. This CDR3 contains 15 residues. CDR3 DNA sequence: TGTGCCAGCAGCTTAGAGGGGACAGGGGGCAATACGCAGTATTTT. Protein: CASSLEGTGGNTQYF.

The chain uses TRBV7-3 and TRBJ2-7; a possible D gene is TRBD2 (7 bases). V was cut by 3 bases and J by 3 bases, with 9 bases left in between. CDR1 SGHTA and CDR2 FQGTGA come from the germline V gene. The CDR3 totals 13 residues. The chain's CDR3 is CASSLGGGYEQYF. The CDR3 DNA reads TGTGCCAGCAGCTTGGGAGGGGGCTACGAGCAGTACTTC.

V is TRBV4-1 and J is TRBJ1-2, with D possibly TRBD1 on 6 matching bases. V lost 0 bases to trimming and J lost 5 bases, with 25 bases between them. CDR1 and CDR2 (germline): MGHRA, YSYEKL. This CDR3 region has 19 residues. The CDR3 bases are TGCGCCAGCAGCCAAGATGGCGGACAGTACCTCACGTCCCGATATGGCTACACCTTC. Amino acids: CASSQDGGQYLTSRYGYTF.

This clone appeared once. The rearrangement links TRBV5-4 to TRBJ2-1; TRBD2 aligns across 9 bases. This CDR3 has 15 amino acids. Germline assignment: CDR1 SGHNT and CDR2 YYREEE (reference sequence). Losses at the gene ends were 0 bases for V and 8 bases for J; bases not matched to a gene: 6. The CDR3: CASSLGLGLAYEQFF. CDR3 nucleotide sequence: TGTGCCAGCAGCTTGGGATTGGGACTAGCTTATGAGCAGTTCTTC.

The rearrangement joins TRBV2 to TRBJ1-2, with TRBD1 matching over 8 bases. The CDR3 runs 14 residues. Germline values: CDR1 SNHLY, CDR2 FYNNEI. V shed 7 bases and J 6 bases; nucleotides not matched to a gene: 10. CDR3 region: CASTSDRAGDGYTF. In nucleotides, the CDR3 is TGTGCCAGCACCTCGGACAGGGCGGGTGATGGCTACACCTTC.

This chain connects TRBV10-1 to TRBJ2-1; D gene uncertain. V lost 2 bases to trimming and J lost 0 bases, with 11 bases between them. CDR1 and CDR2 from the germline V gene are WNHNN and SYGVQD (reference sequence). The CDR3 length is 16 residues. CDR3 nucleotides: TGCGCCAGCAGTGAGGATGCGGCCAGCTCCTACAATGAGCAGTTCTTC. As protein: CASSEDAASSYNEQFF.

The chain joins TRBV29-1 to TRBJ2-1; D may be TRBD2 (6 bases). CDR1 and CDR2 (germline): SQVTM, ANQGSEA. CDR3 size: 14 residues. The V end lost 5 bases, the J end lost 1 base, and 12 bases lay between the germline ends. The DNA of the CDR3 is TGCAGCGTTCGGCGGGATAATTCCTACAATGAGCAGTTCTTC. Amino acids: CSVRRDNSYNEQFF.

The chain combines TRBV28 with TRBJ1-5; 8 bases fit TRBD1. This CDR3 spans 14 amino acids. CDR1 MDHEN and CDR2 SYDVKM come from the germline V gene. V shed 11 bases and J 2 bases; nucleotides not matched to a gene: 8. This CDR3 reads CAGNRGGGNQPQHF. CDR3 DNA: TGTGCCGGAAACAGGGGGGGTGGCAATCAGCCCCAGCATTTT.

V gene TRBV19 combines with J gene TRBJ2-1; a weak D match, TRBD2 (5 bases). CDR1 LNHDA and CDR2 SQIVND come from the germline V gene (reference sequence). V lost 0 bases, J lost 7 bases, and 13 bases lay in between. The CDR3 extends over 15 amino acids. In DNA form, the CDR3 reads TGTGCCAGTAGTATAGATGCTGGAGGCAGAAATGAGCAGTTCTTC. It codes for CASSIDAGGRNEQFF. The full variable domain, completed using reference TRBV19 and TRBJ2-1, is DGGITQSPKYLFRKEGQNVTLSCEQNLNHDAMYWYRQDPGQGLRLIYYSQIVNDFQKGDIAEGYSVSREKKESFPLTVTSAQKNPTAFYLCASSIDAGGRNEQFFGPGTRLTVL.

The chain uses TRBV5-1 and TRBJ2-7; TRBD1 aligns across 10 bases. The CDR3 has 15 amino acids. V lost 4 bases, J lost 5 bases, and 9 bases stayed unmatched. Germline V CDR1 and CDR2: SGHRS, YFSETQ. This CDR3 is CASSLGGTGVNEQYF. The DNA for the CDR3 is TGCGCCAGCAGCCTGGGGGGGACAGGGGTGAACGAGCAGTACTTC.

The DNA of the CDR3 is TGTGCCAGCAGCGAGCCCGGCAATGAGCAGTTCTTC. Translated: CASSEPGNEQFF. This chain joins TRBV5-4 and TRBJ2-1; D uncertain. Germline V CDR1 and CDR2: SGHNT, YYREEE (reference sequence). V shed 4 bases and J shed 6 bases, with 8 bases lying between them. The CDR3 is 12 residues long. The full variable domain, rest sourced from reference TRBV5-4 and TRBJ2-1, is ETGVTQSPTHLIKTRGQQVTLRCSSQSGHNTVSWYQQALGQGPQFIFQYYREEENGRGNFPPRFSGLQFPNYSSELNVNALELDDSALYLCASSEPGNEQFFGPGTRLTVL.

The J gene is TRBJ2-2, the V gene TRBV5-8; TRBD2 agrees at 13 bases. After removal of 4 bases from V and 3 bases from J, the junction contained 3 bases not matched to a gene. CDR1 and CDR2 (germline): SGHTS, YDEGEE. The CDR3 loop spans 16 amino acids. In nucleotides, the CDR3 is TGTGCCAGCAGCCAAGGACTAGCGGGGGACACCGGGGAGCTGTTTTTT. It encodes CASSQGLAGDTGELFF.